This T cell receptor (beta chain) was identified during a study of blood T cells in healthy people across ages (dated by TCRdb to between 2014 and 2017). For the wider study: In model experiments, template switching captured roughly one uniquely barcoded TCR beta cDNA molecule for every two T cells. Using the same blood draw, the study looked at two additional independent replicas of 1 million unique cDNA reads for two donors, one aged 18 to 29 and the other aged 80 or older. To track age-related changes in TCR beta repertoire diversity, the study relied on deep sequencing normalized with unique cDNA molecular identifiers. To avoid experimental bias, donors of different ages were randomly spread across the sequencing lanes. The donors were split into four age groups: young (average 16 years), middle-aged (39), aged (62) and long-lived (82).

A distance of 23 bases separates the germline ends of V and J, which lose 7 bases and 4 bases respectively. The CDR3 spans 17 residues, from the cysteine through the phenylalanine. The CDR3 DNA has 51 bases and is translated from base 1. The germline V gene (reference sequence) yields SEHNR for CDR1 and FQNEAQ for CDR2. Overall study outcomes, separate from this receptor: A strong correlation was found between observed TCR beta diversity and the percentage of naive T cells measured by flow cytometry. Bulk unsorted PBMC profiling prevented conclusive comparison of naive and antigen-experienced compartments. Compared with the aged group, the long-lived group had more naive CD4+ T cells, fewer expanded clones and increased TCR diversity, suggesting age selection. Because the CMV infection status of the donors was unknown, age-related changes in expanded clonotypes may potentially have been confounded. Estimates of total diversity from one million sequenced T cells were regarded as lower bounds and underestimates. As age increased, observed TCR beta diversity per million T cells dropped in a roughly linear way, and a significant reduction was already evident by age about 40.

Donors were approximately 42 systemically healthy Caucasian individuals from Russia aged roughly 6 to 90 years. Each donor gave about 9.8 milliliters of peripheral blood, drawn into EDTA-treated Vacutainer tubes. Ficoll-Paque density-gradient centrifugation was used to isolate PBMCs, with at least 6.5 million per sample. Total RNA was extracted from PBMCs with Trizol reagent, with at least 6 micrograms obtained per sample. Naive CD45RAhigh/CD27high T cell percentages were measured by flow cytometry on a PBMC aliquot from every donor. In the case of this clonotype: The antigen it recognizes is unknown. Base quality data are lacking; no much larger clone is found one base away.

Preparation of the library involved 5' RACE. Instrument on record: Illumina HiSeq 2500. A second PCR of roughly 7 to 12 cycles was run with a J-beta primer mix and a sample-barcoded 5' primer. Each TCR beta cDNA molecule received a unique molecular identifier from a template-switch 5' adaptor carrying 12 random nucleotides. Each sample yielded at least 3 million CDR3-containing paired-end reads. First-strand cDNA was synthesized from all RNA with the Mint cDNA synthesis kit, primed by a TRBC-specific oligonucleotide. After uracil-DNA glycosylase treatment, a first 18-cycle PCR used universal primers M1SS and BC2_uni_R on all cDNA. Per the original workflow: Normalization of each sample was performed by random selection of 1 million high-quality reads, each carrying a distinct molecular identifier. Instead of being binned into consensus sequences, reads with shared molecular identifiers were discarded. MiTCR, set to a Q25 quality threshold and the strictest error-elimination algorithm, was used for CDR3 identification, clonotype clustering and error correction. Lower-bound total TCR beta diversity was estimated with a nonparametric unseen species model using Euler transformation. TCRdb handled the public reads itself, with Q25 trimming in fastp and clone calling in MiXCR, and kept productive beta chains. When rows share a CDR3 protein, they turn into one entry using the most common DNA and genes. It is TCRdb's table, rather than the study itself, that gives the V and J calls and clone size. This sample gives about 1.5 million distinct CDR3 sequences in total; approximately 39% of them show up just once. Around 4% of the sample comes from the top ten.

The rearranged chain carries TRBV7-9 and TRBJ1-3, and TRBD1 may be the D gene, going by 5 matching bases. The sample taken for sequencing was blood. The TCR sequence derives from a woman younger than 35 in good health. The CDR3 here reads CASTIRRGDFSGNTIYF. The sequence in DNA is TGTGCCAGCACCATTCGACGGGGCGATTTTTCCGGAAACACCATATATTTT. The entire variable domain, with the stretches around the CDR3 drawn from the reference TRBV7-9 and TRBJ1-3 proteins, is DTGVSQNPRHKITKRGQNVTFRCDPISEHNRLYWYRQTLGQGPEFLTYFQNEAQLEKSRLLSDRFSAERPKGSFSTLEIQRTEQGDSAMYLCASTIRRGDFSGNTIYFGEGSWLTVV.